These 19 T cell receptor beta chains share one sample of origin, sequenced in a study of graft-versus-host responses after intestinal transplantation. These receptors are not linked to any known antigen. Generated by immunoSEQ multiplex PCR, the TCRdb table keeps only in-frame clones and is missing some. The sample gives roughly 120,000 clones, 85% to 95% of which show up once; 3% to 3.5% is in the top ten. Sample: unstimulated CD8+ T cells sorted from spleen or lymph node cells, taken before intestinal transplant. These TCRs come from a human donor who received an intestinal transplant.

The rearrangement uses TRBV5-4 and TRBJ2-5; the D is unclear. This CDR3 comprises 14 residues. Germline V gene lookup returns CDR1 SGHNT and CDR2 YYREEE (reference sequence). The germline V and J ends were trimmed by 4 bases and 2 bases, with 12 bases remaining between them. The CDR3 nucleotides read TGTGCCAGCAGCGTCGGACGGTTTCAAGAGACCCAGTACTTC. It is translated as CASSVGRFQETQYF.

For this clone: Other DNA sequences in this sample translate to the same CDR3. The chain carries TRBV27 and TRBJ2-7, with 8 bases that match TRBD2. The CDR3 is 13 amino acids. The V and J ends lost 2 bases and 7 bases, in that order; junction bases with no gene match: 4. Germline assignment: CDR1 MNHEY and CDR2 SMNVEV (reference sequence). The CDR3 loop reads CASSLAGGGEQYF. CDR3 DNA: TGTGCCAGCAGTTTAGCGGGAGGCGGGGAGCAGTACTTC.

V gene TRBV27 combines with J gene TRBJ2-7; D gene unclear. This CDR3 region has 13 residues. Germline V gene data show CDR1 as MNHEY and CDR2 as SMNVEV (reference sequence). V was clipped by 4 bases and J by 4 bases, with 11 bases between them. The CDR3: CASSSQLAYEQYF. The CDR3 bases are TGTGCCAGCAGTTCCCAGCTCGCTTACGAGCAGTACTTC.

The gene calls are TRBV9 and TRBJ2-1; 7 positions agree with TRBD2. The junction had 6 bases not matched to a gene; V was cut back by 0 bases and J by 6 bases. Germline values: CDR1 SGDLS, CDR2 YYNGEE. The length of the CDR3 is 15 residues. The CDR3 DNA is TGTGCCAGCAGCGTAGGGGGCGGGAGTGGCAATGAGCAGTTCTTC. Its protein product is CASSVGGGSGNEQFF.

The chain uses TRBV28 and TRBJ2-5; TRBD1 matches at 7 bases. Germline V gives CDR1 MDHEN, CDR2 SYDVKM. The CDR3 length is 14 residues. V was clipped by 7 bases and J by 3 bases; unmatched bases: 8. CDR3 region: CASMGTDPEETQYF. CDR3 in DNA: TGTGCCAGCATGGGGACAGACCCAGAAGAGACCCAGTACTTC.

The chain uses TRBV19 and TRBJ1-1, with a weak D call TRBD1 (5 bases). The V and J ends lost 6 bases and 1 base respectively, with 9 bases between them. The CDR3 totals 13 residues. From germline, CDR1 is LNHDA and CDR2 SQIVND (reference sequence). The CDR3 sequence is CASSQTENTEAFF. CDR3 bases: TGTGCCAGTAGCCAGACAGAGAACACTGAAGCTTTCTTT.

This chain uses TRBV28 with TRBJ2-7; 8 nucleotides line up with TRBD2. The CDR3 runs to 15 residues. Germline V CDR1 and CDR2: MDHEN, SYDVKM. The ends lost 6 bases at V and 3 bases at J; junction bases unmatched: 10. As DNA, the CDR3 is TGTGCCAGCAGAAACGGGAAGCGGGAGCTCTACGAGCAGTACTTC. Its protein product is CASRNGKRELYEQYF.

The rearrangement uses TRBV19 and TRBJ2-3, with 7 bases identical to TRBD2. The CDR3 sequence is 15 residues long. Trimming at V came to 5 bases and at J to 4 bases, leaving 9 bases not matched to a gene. Per germline, CDR1 LNHDA and CDR2 SQIVND (reference sequence). CDR3 in amino acids: CASSQGGGRSDTQYF. In DNA form, the CDR3 reads TGTGCCAGTAGTCAGGGAGGCGGGAGATCAGATACGCAGTATTTT. Using reference TRBV19 and TRBJ2-3 for the parts outside the CDR3, the full variable domain is DGGITQSPKYLFRKEGQNVTLSCEQNLNHDAMYWYRQDPGQGLRLIYYSQIVNDFQKGDIAEGYSVSREKKESFPLTVTSAQKNPTAFYLCASSQGGGRSDTQYFGPGTRLTVL.

This chain links TRBV9 with TRBJ2-1, with 10 bases fitting TRBD2. V shed 3 bases, J shed 5 bases, and the junction held 8 bases outside the gene matches. The CDR3 consists of 16 residues. CDR1 is SGDLS and CDR2 is YYNGEE in the germline V gene. The CDR3 reads CASSGSGTSVDNEQFF. DNA of the CDR3: TGTGCCAGCAGCGGCTCCGGGACTAGCGTAGACAATGAGCAGTTCTTC.

V and J are TRBV5-1 and TRBJ2-5, with D tentatively TRBD1 (8 bases). The DNA end lines up better with TRBJ2-7; the J call may be wrong. The V gene's germline CDR1 is SGHRS and CDR2 YFSETQ. CDR3 size: 13 residues. The CDR3 protein is CASSYYRGGEQYF. In DNA form, the CDR3 reads TGCGCCAGCAGCTATTACAGGGGGGGCGAGCAGTACTTC.

Concerning this clone itself: This specimen includes other DNA sequences encoding the same CDR3. V usage is TRBV7-9 and J usage is TRBJ2-1, with 10 bases that match TRBD2. Germline V gene sequence: CDR1 SEHNR, CDR2 FQNEAQ (reference sequence). V lost 7 bases, J lost 7 bases, and 13 bases stayed unmatched. CDR3 length equals 16 residues. The CDR3 here is CASNESGASGRNEQFF. In DNA, the CDR3 is TGTGCCAGCAACGAGTCTGGGGCTAGCGGGAGAAATGAGCAGTTCTTC.

DNA for the CDR3: TGTGCCAGCAGCTTTCTGGGGGGGTATGGCTACACCTTC. The encoded protein is CASSFLGGYGYTF. This rearrangement joins TRBV5-4 to TRBJ1-2; perhaps TRBD1 as D (5 bases). The V gene's germline CDR1 is SGHNT and CDR2 YYREEE (reference sequence). Deletions cut 2 bases from V and 5 bases from J, with 10 bases between. CDR3 length: 13 residues.

V and J are TRBV28 and TRBJ1-3; 8 nucleotides line up with TRBD1. After removal of 4 bases from V and 4 bases from J, the junction contained 6 bases not matched to a gene. The CDR3 is 15 residues long. Per the germline V gene, CDR1 is MDHEN and CDR2 is SYDVKM. The CDR3 nucleotides read TGTGCCAGCAGTTGGGGGACAGGTTCAGGAAACACCATATATTTT. This sequence encodes CASSWGTGSGNTIYF.

This clone was counted once. J is TRBJ2-7 and V is TRBV27, with 8 nucleotides matching TRBD2. The V gene's germline CDR1 is MNHEY and CDR2 SMNVEV (reference sequence). This CDR3 comprises 15 residues. The V and J ends lost 5 bases and 4 bases, in that order; junction bases with no gene match: 10. The CDR3 loop is CASSPERGHRYEQYF. In nucleotides, the CDR3 is TGTGCCAGCAGTCCAGAGCGGGGGCACAGATACGAGCAGTACTTC.

The chain links TRBV5-1 to TRBJ2-5, with 8 bases identical to TRBD2. Germline V gives CDR1 SGHRS, CDR2 YFSETQ. CDR3 size: 15 residues. The J segment lost 1 base and the V segment lost 1 base, leaving 3 bases of the junction unmatched. The CDR3 nucleotides read TGCGCCAGCAGCTTGAAGCGGGAGCGCCAAGAGACCCAGTACTTC. Residues: CASSLKRERQETQYF.

V and J are TRBV7-3 and TRBJ2-7; 10 bases map to TRBD2. Germline CDR1 SGHTA, CDR2 FQGTGA. There are 14 residues in the CDR3. With 4 bases clipped from V and 7 bases from J, the junction kept 7 bases outside the gene matches. DNA of the CDR3: TGTGCCAGCAGCTCCCAAGGACTAGCGGAAGAGCAGTACTTC. Amino acids: CASSSQGLAEEQYF.

The chain has TRBV7-3 and TRBJ2-3, with 8 bases that match TRBD2. The CDR3 spans 14 residues. Germline V lookup: CDR1 SGHTA, CDR2 FQGTGA. V shed 5 bases, J shed 6 bases, and the junction held 7 bases outside the gene matches. In DNA form, the CDR3 reads TGTGCCAGCAGCAGAGCGGGAGTTACCGATACGCAGTATTTT. It translates to CASSRAGVTDTQYF. Using reference TRBV7-3 and TRBJ2-3 for the parts outside the CDR3, the full variable domain is GAGVSQTPSNKVTEKGKYVELRCDPISGHTALYWYRQSLGQGPEFLIYFQGTGAADDSGLPNDRFFAVRPEGSVSTLKIQRTERGDSAVYLCASSRAGVTDTQYFGPGTRLTVL.

The chain uses TRBV6-1 and TRBJ2-5, with unresolved D. TRBJ2-7 matches the DNA end more closely, so the J call is doubtful. In germline, CDR1 is MNHNS, CDR2 SASEGT. This CDR3 is 13 amino acids long. CDR3 DNA sequence: TGTGCCAGCAGTGAACCCAGCAACTACGAGCAGTACTTC. It translates to CASSEPSNYEQYF.

V is TRBV4-1 and J is TRBJ2-1; 9 positions agree with TRBD2. Trimming removed 0 bases from V and 5 bases from J; junction bases left unmatched: 8. This CDR3 has 17 residues. CDR1 is MGHRA, CDR2 YSYEKL, per germline. CDR3 amino acids: CASSQDYAGGPNNEQFF. CDR3 DNA sequence: TGCGCCAGCAGCCAAGATTATGCGGGAGGGCCCAACAATGAGCAGTTCTTC.